Below, 26 T cell receptor beta chains from the same sample are listed, as sequenced in a study of CXCR3-negative and CXCR3-positive naive CD8 T cells. UMI-labeled 5' RACE yielded the TRB cDNA libraries. TCRdb re-called the 5' RACE reads and gives one entry per CDR3 protein, without DNA. The repertoire table contains 150,000 to 180,000 distinct CDR3 sequences. These receptors have no known antigen. Overall study results and limits: Compared with CXCR3-negative naive cells, CXCR3-positive naive cells showed more hydrophobic TRB CDR3s.

The sequenced sample was naive CXCR3+ CD8+ T cells from blood. Subset reported: CD45RO-CCR7+CD27+CD95- naive CD8+ T cells expressing CXCR3 (TNR3+). These receptors originate from a human donor in good health. Some clones in this sample may be carry-over from other donors' samples.

The V gene is TRBV2, the J gene TRBJ2-7; TCRdb's assignment of TRBD1 cannot be checked, as there is no DNA. Looked up from germline, CDR1 is SNHLY and CDR2 is FYNNEI. This CDR3 spans 15 amino acids. CDR3 residues: CASSDPPGQNPMVCF.

V and J are TRBV27 and TRBJ1-2. The germline V gene encodes CDR1 MNHEY and CDR2 SMNVEV (reference sequence). This CDR3 spans 13 amino acids. The CDR3 region is CASAVNSNYGYTF.

The rearrangement joins TRBV27 to TRBJ2-3; no DNA is available, so the TRBD1 call from TCRdb remains unchecked. Germline V gene sequence: CDR1 MNHEY, CDR2 SMNVEV (reference sequence). CDR3 length: 14 amino acids. CDR3 region: CASSLDRGGDTQYF.

The V gene is TRBV28, the J gene TRBJ2-3; with no DNA, the TCRdb D assignment of TRBD2 cannot be verified. The germline CDR1 and CDR2 sequences are MDHEN and SYDVKM. The CDR3 spans 15 residues. CDR3 amino acids: CASSLLPSGTDTQYF. The whole variable domain, remainder taken from reference TRBV28 and TRBJ2-3, is DVKVTQSSRYLVKRTGEKVFLECVQDMDHENMFWYRQDPGLGLRLIYFSYDVKMKEKGDIPEGYSVSREKKERFSLILESASTNQTSMYLCASSLLPSGTDTQYFGPGTRLTVL.

The V and J genes are TRBV12-2 and TRBJ2-5; TCRdb returns TRBD1, unconfirmable since there is no DNA. TRBV12-2 is classified as a pseudogene. This CDR3 has 18 residues. Here the CDR3 reads CASLKRGQGSGKEETQYF.

V is TRBV5-1 and J is TRBJ2-7; no DNA is available, so the TRBD1 call from TCRdb remains unchecked. This CDR3 is built from 14 residues. Per the germline V gene, CDR1 is SGHRS and CDR2 is YFSETQ. CDR3: CASSLDPGEDEQYF.

V usage is TRBV7-6 and J usage is TRBJ2-1; TCRdb gives TRBD2 as the D gene, but with no DNA this cannot be confirmed. The length of the CDR3 is 14 residues. CDR1 is SGHVS, CDR2 FNYEAQ, per germline. This CDR3 reads CASSLASGGSEQFF.

The genes are TRBV29-1 and TRBJ2-1. The CDR3 runs to 13 residues. CDR1 is SQVTM, CDR2 ANQGSEA, per germline. The CDR3 protein is CSVATGWLDEQFF.

This chain uses TRBV5-1 with TRBJ2-5; TCRdb gives TRBD1 as the D gene, but with no DNA this cannot be confirmed. The CDR3 loop spans 14 amino acids. Germline CDR1 reads SGHRS; CDR2 reads YFSETQ. CDR3 sequence reads: CASSLGAGVETQYF.

The V and J genes are TRBV6-5 and TRBJ2-5; TCRdb's D gene call, TRBD1, goes unchecked for lack of DNA. CDR3 length equals 16 residues. Germline V CDR1 and CDR2: MNHEY, SVGAGI. The CDR3 protein is CASSYLLGQGRETQYF.

The chain combines TRBV29-1 with TRBJ2-1; no DNA is available, so the TRBD2 call from TCRdb remains unchecked. The CDR3 runs 13 residues. In germline, CDR1 is SQVTM, CDR2 ANQGSEA. CDR3 region: CSAAGPFGNEQFF.

The chain couples TRBV7-9 to TRBJ1-1. CDR3 length equals 15 residues. From germline, CDR1 is SEHNR and CDR2 FQNEAQ (reference sequence). The CDR3 spells CASSQGPPGNTEAFF. The full variable domain, its missing parts supplied by reference TRBV7-9 and TRBJ1-1, is DTGVSQNPRHKITKRGQNVTFRCDPISEHNRLYWYRQTLGQGPEFLTYFQNEAQLEKSRLLSDRFSAERPKGSFSTLEIQRTEQGDSAMYLCASSQGPPGNTEAFFGQGTRLTVV.

The chain employs TRBV6-4 and TRBJ2-3; with no DNA, the TCRdb D assignment of TRBD1 cannot be verified. CDR3 length: 16 residues. In germline, CDR1 is MRHNA, CDR2 SNTAGT. CDR3 loop: CASSDSPGLATDTQYF.

The rearrangement links TRBV11-2 to TRBJ2-5; the TCRdb call, TRBD1, lacks DNA for checking. CDR1 and CDR2 (germline): SGHAT, FQNNGV. The CDR3 length is 13 residues. The CDR3 region is CASSSGGGKTQYF.

The rearrangement links TRBV29-1 to TRBJ1-3; the D call from TCRdb, TRBD1, cannot be confirmed without DNA. The germline CDR1 and CDR2 sequences are SQVTM and ANQGSEA. This CDR3 contains 14 residues. The CDR3: CSVLLGRAGNTIYF.

V and J are TRBV29-1 and TRBJ2-5; absent DNA, TCRdb's TRBD1 call cannot be checked. Germline-derived CDR1 and CDR2 are SQVTM and ANQGSEA. The CDR3 loop spans 12 amino acids. CDR3: CSARGDSGTQYF.

This sequence joins TRBV9 and TRBJ2-1; the TCRdb D gene call, TRBD2, has no DNA to confirm it. Germline CDR1 SGDLS, CDR2 YYNGEE. There are 17 residues in the CDR3. The CDR3 reads CASSVGGTSGGGNEQFF.

The chain recombines TRBV7-9 with TRBJ2-2; the D call from TCRdb, TRBD1, cannot be confirmed without DNA. Germline CDR1 and CDR2: SEHNR and FQNEAQ (reference sequence). The CDR3 totals 16 residues. The CDR3 protein is CASSSGQGARNGELFF.

The V call is TRBV3-1, the J call TRBJ2-7; checking the TCRdb D call of TRBD1 is not possible without DNA. The CDR3 consists of 14 residues. The germline V gene encodes CDR1 LGHDT and CDR2 YNNKEL (reference sequence). The CDR3 loop reads CASSPGGLGAEQYF.

The gene calls are TRBV5-1 and TRBJ1-1. CDR1 is SGHRS, CDR2 YFSETQ, per germline. This CDR3 is built from 16 residues. The CDR3 is CASSLATIAMNTEAFF.

The rearrangement joins TRBV10-3 to TRBJ2-4; TCRdb proposes TRBD1, but this gene call is untestable without DNA. From germline, CDR1 is ENHRY and CDR2 SYGVKD. The CDR3 consists of 12 residues. The CDR3: CAISDPGDIQYF.

The rearrangement uses TRBV7-9 and TRBJ1-1. The CDR3 is made up of 16 amino acids. Germline V CDR1 and CDR2: SEHNR, FQNEAQ (reference sequence). CDR3 amino acids: CASSDSSVLHLPEAFF.

CDR3 residues: CSVEDLGDGTGELFF. The chain joins TRBV29-1 to TRBJ2-2; TCRdb's D call, TRBD1, is unchecked because there is no DNA. CDR3 size: 15 residues. The germline CDR1 and CDR2 sequences are SQVTM and ANQGSEA.

This rearrangement joins TRBV12-3 or TRBV12-4 to TRBJ2-4. The CDR3 loop spans 14 amino acids. CDR3 loop: CASSAGIAKNIQYF.

The V gene is TRBV4-1, the J gene TRBJ2-7; the TCRdb call, TRBD1, lacks DNA for checking. Germline assignment: CDR1 MGHRA and CDR2 YSYEKL. There are 16 residues in the CDR3. This chain's CDR3 is CASSQVLPGGGNEQYF.

The CDR3 sequence: CASSYRDRDYNEQFF. V usage is TRBV6-2 or TRBV6-3 and J usage is TRBJ2-1; the D gene TCRdb calls, TRBD1, cannot be checked with no DNA. The CDR3 totals 15 residues. Germline V gene data show CDR1 as MNHEY and CDR2 as SVGEGT.